The rows below give T cell receptor beta chains drawn from one sample of a study of vaccination and CD4 T cells after COVID-19. MiXCR, run by TCRdb on the PCR reads, gives a single entry per CDR3 protein. Among 10,000 to 13,000 distinct CDR3 sequences listed, around a third were seen once. The antigens for these receptors are not known. The material sequenced was CD4+ T cells from blood, cultured in vitro. The receptor source for this set is a human donor who had recovered from COVID-19. Each CDR3 is given with its conserved first and last residue. D genes are given only for firm matches. Size is omitted from some rows. Given values are once, few, many or a class for expanded clones.

cdr3_nt,cdr3_aa,clone_size,v_call,d_call,j_call
TGTGCCAGCAGTTACCGAGCCGAGGGGGGGACTGAAGCTTTCTTT,CASSYRAEGGTEAFF,-,TRBV6-5,-,TRBJ1-1
TGTGCCAGCAGTGAAATCCCCGATATCGGGGAGCTGTTTTTT,CASSEIPDIGELFF,-,TRBV2,-,TRBJ2-2
TGCAGTGCTGGAGTCCGAACAGGGGCGAACACTGAAGCTTTCTTT,CSAGVRTGANTEAFF,medium-sized,TRBV20-1,TRBD1,TRBJ1-1
TGTGCCAGCAGTTACTCCCCGGGACAGGCCTATGGCTACACCTTC,CASSYSPGQAYGYTF,few,TRBV6-5,TRBD1,TRBJ1-2
TGCAGTGCTGCGGTGCCGGGGTCACCCCTCCACTTT,CSAAVPGSPLHF,-,TRBV20-1,-,TRBJ1-6
TGTGCCAGCAGGCGTACAGGGGCCACAGATACGCAGTATTTT,CASRRTGATDTQYF,-,TRBV6-1,TRBD1,TRBJ2-3
TGTGCCAGCCGGGCGTGGACTGAAGCTTTCTTT,CASRAWTEAFF,medium-sized,TRBV6-2/TRBV6-3,-,TRBJ1-1
TGTGCCAGTACGGTAGGGGGCAATTCACCCCTCCACTTT,CASTVGGNSPLHF,few,TRBV19,TRBD1,TRBJ1-6
TGTGCCAGCAGTTTAGCGACAGGGTTTTGGGAGACCCAGTACTTC,CASSLATGFWETQYF,-,TRBV28,TRBD1,TRBJ2-5
TGTGCCAGCAGGTATGCCGGGACCGATGGCTACACCTTC,CASRYAGTDGYTF,few,TRBV5-5,-,TRBJ1-2
TGCAGCGTGGGATGGGCAGATACGCAGTATTTT,CSVGWADTQYF,-,TRBV29-1,-,TRBJ2-3
TGCAGTGCTAGAAATGACAGGGGGCCTTACAATGAGCAGTTCTTC,CSARNDRGPYNEQFF,-,TRBV20-1,TRBD1,TRBJ2-1
TGTGCCAGCAGACCACTAGCGGGAGATGGTACAGATACGCAGTATTTT,CASRPLAGDGTDTQYF,-,TRBV6-1,TRBD2,TRBJ2-3
TGTGCCAGCAGCTTAGCGGGCACAGGGAGCTCCTACAATGAGCAGTTCTTC,CASSLAGTGSSYNEQFF,-,TRBV7-2,-,TRBJ2-1
TGTGCCAGCAGTTTATTCACGCGGGAGAATGAGCAGTTCTTC,CASSLFTRENEQFF,-,TRBV28,TRBD2,TRBJ2-1
TGTGCCAGCAGCTTTACAGGAGGCTATGGCTACACCTTC,CASSFTGGYGYTF,few,TRBV7-2,-,TRBJ1-2
TGTGCCAGCAGCTTAATGGGCGGGAGCTCCTACGAGCAGTACTTC,CASSLMGGSSYEQYF,few,TRBV7-2,TRBD2,TRBJ2-7
TGTGCCAGCAGCACCCGACAGGGGAGTACCCCCCAGTATGGCTACACCTTC,CASSTRQGSTPQYGYTF,few,TRBV7-2,TRBD1,TRBJ1-2
TGCAGCGTTGTGGGAGGGGGCCGAGCTAACTATGGCTACACCTTC,CSVVGGGRANYGYTF,medium-sized,TRBV29-1,TRBD1,TRBJ1-2
TGCAGTGCTAGAGATGGGGGACAGAGCACTGAAGCTTTCTTT,CSARDGGQSTEAFF,-,TRBV20-1,TRBD1,TRBJ1-1
TGTGCCAGCAGTTACACGGGACAGGGGGGACTGTACACCTTC,CASSYTGQGGLYTF,medium-sized,TRBV6-5,TRBD1,TRBJ1-2
TGCAGTGCTAGAGAAGGACGGGGAGAGTCACCCCTCCACTTT,CSAREGRGESPLHF,medium-sized,TRBV20-1,-,TRBJ1-6
TGTGCCAGTAGGGCCCTGGGGGACGGTGATGGAGGCTACACCTTC,CASRALGDGDGGYTF,-,TRBV19,-,TRBJ1-2
TGTGCCAGCAGCTCATCCTACACAGGGGCGGATTCACCCCTCCACTTT,CASSSSYTGADSPLHF,few,TRBV11-3,TRBD1,TRBJ1-6
TGTGCCAGCAGTTTTGGGCTAGCGGGACTTACCTACGAGCAGTACTTC,CASSFGLAGLTYEQYF,-,TRBV28,TRBD2,TRBJ2-7
TGCAGTGCTAACTCCCCGTCCCCCGGGACGGTGGGGGAGCAGTTCTTC,CSANSPSPGTVGEQFF,-,TRBV20-1,-,TRBJ2-1
TGCGCCAGCAGTCGGGCGGACCCCTCCCGCGAGACCCAGTACTTC,CASSRADPSRETQYF,-,TRBV5-1,-,TRBJ2-5
TGTGCCAGCACCACTAGCATGAGTCAGGGGGCGGGACGAGCTTTCTTT,CASTTSMSQGAGRAFF,-,TRBV6-2/TRBV6-3,TRBD1,TRBJ1-1
TGTGCCAGCAGTTATACGCGCAATGAGCAGTTCTTC,CASSYTRNEQFF,few,TRBV6-2/TRBV6-3,-,TRBJ2-1
TGTGCCAGCAGCCTTGGACAGGGGACCTATAATTCACCCCTCCACTTT,CASSLGQGTYNSPLHF,-,TRBV5-6,TRBD1,TRBJ1-6
TGCAGTGCCCGACAGGGAGGCACAGATACGCAGTATTTT,CSARQGGTDTQYF,few,TRBV20-1,TRBD1,TRBJ2-3
TGTGCCAGCAGCTCCAACCCCGGACAGGGATTCGGCCCTGAAGCTTTCTTT,CASSSNPGQGFGPEAFF,-,TRBV7-9,TRBD1,TRBJ1-1
TGTGCCAGCAGTTACTCGGTAGTAGCGGGGTACGGTGGGACCCAGTACTTC,CASSYSVVAGYGGTQYF,-,TRBV6-2/TRBV6-3,TRBD2,TRBJ2-5
TGCAGTGCTAGAATCTTACAGGCTACTGAAGCTTTCTTT,CSARILQATEAFF,few,TRBV20-1,-,TRBJ1-1
TGTGCCAGCAGCACCAATCGGGCCGGGGAGCTGTTTTTT,CASSTNRAGELFF,-,TRBV7-3,-,TRBJ2-2
TGTGCCAGCAGCTTGGAACCAGGTCTAGGCAACTTCAAATTC,CASSLEPGLGNFKF,-,TRBV5-5,-,TRBJ2-7
TGCAGTGCTGGCGGGGGGGAGGGAAATATTTACGAGCAGTACTTC,CSAGGGEGNIYEQYF,few,TRBV20-1,TRBD2,TRBJ2-7
TGTGCCAGCAGCACGGGGGGGGTTGGCACAGATACGCAGTATTTT,CASSTGGVGTDTQYF,few,TRBV7-2,TRBD2,TRBJ2-3
TGTGCCTGCCATCAACCACAGGGAGGACAGCCCCAGCATTTT,CACHQPQGGQPQHF,medium-sized,TRBV27,-,TRBJ1-5
TGTGCCAGCAGTCCGGGCGGGAGGTACGAGCAGTACTTC,CASSPGGRYEQYF,-,TRBV6-1,TRBD2,TRBJ2-7